These 22 T cell receptor beta chains came from one sample sequenced in a study of PD-1 and CTLA-4 blockade in melanoma. The table came from immunoSEQ multiplex PCR; TCRdb's copy has only in-frame clones and leaves some out. The sample lists around 21,000 clones; about 91% were seen once. The specimen was CD8+ T cells from peripheral blood, collected before anti-PD-1 treatment. These TCRs come from a human donor with melanoma.

This sequence joins TRBV11-1 and TRBJ2-2; D call uncertain. The germline V gene encodes CDR1 SGHAT and CDR2 FQDESV (reference sequence). CDR3 length: 12 residues. The V end lost 5 bases, the J end lost 9 bases, and 10 bases lay between the germline ends. CDR3 nucleotide sequence: TGTGCCAGCAGCGCCGACTCAAGGGAGCTGTTTTTT. Amino acids: CASSADSRELFF.

The V gene is TRBV15, the J gene TRBJ2-3; TRBD2 might be the D (5 bases). CDR1 is LNHNV, CDR2 YYDKDF, per germline (reference sequence). V was clipped by 3 bases and J by 1 base, with 8 bases between them. The CDR3 covers 14 residues. The CDR3, as DNA: TGTGCCACCAGCAGTGTGCGGGGCACAGATACGCAGTATTTT. This encodes CATSSVRGTDTQYF.

This chain links TRBV4-1 with TRBJ2-7; possibly TRBD2 for D (5 bases). This CDR3 is built from 13 residues. CDR1 is MGHRA and CDR2 is YSYEKL in the germline V gene. Deletions cut 0 bases from V and 3 bases from J, with 6 bases between. Written as DNA, the CDR3 is TGCGCCAGCAGCCAAGAGGGAGACTACGAGCAGTACTTC. This sequence encodes CASSQEGDYEQYF.

This chain uses TRBV21-1 with TRBJ2-5; the table's TRBD1 call for D was not verified on the DNA. TRBV21-1 constitutes a pseudogene. CDR3 length equals 15 residues. Here the CDR3 DNA reads TGTGCCAGCAGCCCCCTGGAGACAGGGAAAGAGACCCAGTACTTC. This translates into CASSPLETGKETQYF.

V gene TRBV15 combines with J gene TRBJ1-2; 9 bases map to TRBD1. The germline CDR1 and CDR2 sequences are LNHNV and YYDKDF (reference sequence). There are 15 residues in the CDR3. V shed 5 bases, J shed 4 bases, and the junction held 8 bases outside the gene matches. The CDR3 DNA reads as TGTGCCACCAGCGGACGGGACAGGGAGATCTATGGCTACACCTTC. Its protein product is CATSGRDREIYGYTF.

The chain links TRBV3-1 (or the pseudogene TRBV3-2) to TRBJ2-1, with D possibly TRBD2 on 6 matching bases. The CDR3 is 13 residues long. Germline lookup yields CDR1 LGHDT and CDR2 YNNKEL (reference sequence). Trimming left V 3 bases short and J 4 bases short, with 7 bases between. Here the CDR3 DNA reads TGTGCCAGCAGCCATCGGGGGTACAATGAGCAGTTCTTC. It specifies CASSHRGYNEQFF.

The DNA for the CDR3 is TGTGCCAGCAGCCCCGAACGCGGCTTGGGAGAGCAGTACTTC. It yields the protein CASSPERGLGEQYF. The chain couples TRBV3-1 (or the pseudogene TRBV3-2) to TRBJ2-7; D gene unclear. The V and J ends lost 4 bases and 7 bases respectively, with 17 bases between them. From germline, CDR1 is LGHDT and CDR2 YNNKEL (reference sequence). This CDR3 region has 14 residues.

The chain joins TRBV27 to TRBJ1-1; D gene unclear. The CDR3 loop spans 13 amino acids. CDR1 is MNHEY, CDR2 SMNVEV, per germline (reference sequence). V was cut by 7 bases and J by 4 bases, with 13 bases left in between. CDR3 sequence: CASNPTRGTEAFF. DNA for the CDR3: TGTGCCAGCAACCCGACAAGAGGCACTGAAGCTTTCTTT.

The chain uses TRBV14 and TRBJ2-7; perhaps TRBD2 as D (5 bases). This CDR3 has 13 amino acids. Germline values: CDR1 SGHDN, CDR2 FVKESK. V was trimmed by 4 bases and J by 6 bases, leaving 13 bases between them. The DNA of the CDR3 is TGTGCCAGCAGCCCCAAGACGGACTTCGAGCAGTACTTC. Protein product: CASSPKTDFEQYF.

The chain links TRBV6-2 or TRBV6-3 to TRBJ1-3; TRBD1 matches 7 bases. CDR1 is MNHEY and CDR2 is SVGEGT in the germline V gene. The CDR3 is 16 residues long. Trimming cost V 6 bases and J 0 bases; bases outside gene matches: 8. This CDR3 is CASSDLQGTSGNTIYF. The DNA for the CDR3 is TGTGCCAGCAGCGATCTACAGGGGACCTCTGGAAACACCATATATTTT.

The chain links TRBV2 to TRBJ2-1; 10 bases are a match to TRBD1. The J segment lost 5 bases and the V segment lost 5 bases, leaving 6 bases of the junction unmatched. The CDR3 has 15 amino acids. Germline assignment: CDR1 SNHLY and CDR2 FYNNEI. The chain's CDR3 is CASSRDRGWNNEQFF. The CDR3 nucleotides are TGTGCCAGCAGTCGGGACAGGGGCTGGAACAATGAGCAGTTCTTC.

The genes are TRBV6-2 or TRBV6-3 and TRBJ1-1; TRBD1 is a possible D gene (6 bases). Germline values: CDR1 MNHEY, CDR2 SVGEGT. The V end was cut by 0 bases, the J end by 1 base, with 9 bases between. The CDR3 contains 15 residues. CDR3 loop: CASSYSKGENTEAFF. DNA for the CDR3: TGTGCCAGCAGTTACTCGAAGGGGGAGAACACTGAAGCTTTCTTT.

The V and J genes are TRBV2 and TRBJ2-2; maybe TRBD2 (6 bases). The germline V and J ends were trimmed by 6 bases and 5 bases, with 10 bases remaining between them. The germline V gene encodes CDR1 SNHLY and CDR2 FYNNEI. CDR3 length: 13 amino acids. For the CDR3, the DNA is TGTGCCAGCAGGCGGGGTCGAACCGGGGAGCTGTTTTTT. This encodes CASRRGRTGELFF.

This chain links TRBV2 with TRBJ2-2; weak D call: TRBD1 (6 bases). CDR3 length: 13 residues. V shed 8 bases and J shed 3 bases, with 10 bases lying between them. Germline V lookup: CDR1 SNHLY, CDR2 FYNNEI. CDR3 bases: TGTGCCAGCCTTCAGGGGTACACCGGGGAGCTGTTTTTT. Residues: CASLQGYTGELFF.

This chain joins TRBV13 and TRBJ2-2, with 13 bases lining up with TRBD2. Germline loops: CDR1 PRHDT, CDR2 FYEKMQ (reference sequence). The CDR3 contains 18 residues. Germline trimming cut 5 bases from V and 4 bases from J; bases unmatched to any gene: 10. The DNA for the CDR3 is TGTGCCAGCAGCCCCCCACTAGCGGGGGGGCCGAGCACCGGGGAGCTGTTTTTT. As protein: CASSPPLAGGPSTGELFF.

This clone was seen a single time. This chain connects TRBV29-1 to TRBJ2-1, with TRBD2 matching 12 bases. The CDR3 is made up of 14 amino acids. Germline lookup yields CDR1 SQVTM and CDR2 ANQGSEA. J lost 2 bases, V lost 6 bases, and 2 bases had no gene match. The CDR3 loop is CSVRTSGAYNEQFF. DNA of the CDR3: TGCAGCGTCAGGACTAGCGGGGCCTACAATGAGCAGTTCTTC.

This clone was seen a few times. The chain is built from TRBV7-9 and TRBJ2-7; no clear D gene. Trimming pared 8 bases from V and 1 base from J, leaving 6 bases between. The CDR3 has 11 residues. The germline CDR1 and CDR2 sequences are SEHNR and FQNEAQ (reference sequence). The CDR3 bases are TGTGCCAGCGGTAGTTCCTACGAGCAGTACTTC. Translating gives CASGSSYEQYF.

This clone has more than one count but fewer than ten. V usage is TRBV7-9 and J usage is TRBJ2-7; the match to TRBD2 covers 14 bases. The CDR3 sequence is 15 residues long. Looked up from germline, CDR1 is SEHNR and CDR2 is FQNEAQ (reference sequence). V dropped 3 bases and J dropped 5; count of bases not matched to a gene: 3. This CDR3 reads CASSLGTSGGHEQYF. The CDR3 DNA reads TGTGCCAGCAGCTTGGGGACTAGCGGGGGCCACGAGCAGTACTTC.

V usage is TRBV6-2 or TRBV6-3 and J usage is TRBJ1-1, with 11 bases matching TRBD1. Germline trimming cut 6 bases from V and 11 bases from J; bases unmatched to any gene: 14. The CDR3 length is 15 residues. From germline, CDR1 is MNHEY and CDR2 SVGEGT. The chain's CDR3 is CASSNGQGAPGGAFF. CDR3 DNA sequence: TGTGCCAGCAGCAACGGACAGGGGGCGCCCGGTGGGGCTTTCTTT.

The genes are TRBV4-2 and TRBJ1-5, with D perhaps TRBD1 (5 bases). The CDR3 spans 16 residues. In germline, CDR1 is LGHNA, CDR2 YNFKEQ. The germline V and J ends were trimmed by 0 bases and 4 bases, with 13 bases remaining between them. This chain's CDR3 is CASSQEKSPGNQPQHF. In DNA form, the CDR3 reads TGTGCCAGCAGCCAAGAGAAATCCCCAGGGAATCAGCCCCAGCATTTT.

The CDR3, as DNA: TGTGCCAGCAGCTTAAGGGACTTATTTGGGATAGATACGCAGTATTTT. The encoded protein is CASSLRDLFGIDTQYF. The chain uses TRBV7-6 and TRBJ2-3; D perhaps matches TRBD2 (6 bases). V was clipped by 2 bases and J by 5 bases, with 17 bases between them. This CDR3 comprises 16 residues. Germline values: CDR1 SGHVS, CDR2 FNYEAQ.

The rearrangement joins TRBV28 to TRBJ2-3, with D possibly TRBD2 on 7 matching bases. CDR1 and CDR2 (germline): MDHEN, SYDVKM. The CDR3 is made up of 14 amino acids. Trimming stripped 2 bases from V and 6 bases from J, with 12 bases between. The CDR3 here is CASSLRGEGDTQYF. CDR3 coding DNA: TGTGCCAGCAGTTTAAGGGGGGAGGGGGATACGCAGTATTTT.